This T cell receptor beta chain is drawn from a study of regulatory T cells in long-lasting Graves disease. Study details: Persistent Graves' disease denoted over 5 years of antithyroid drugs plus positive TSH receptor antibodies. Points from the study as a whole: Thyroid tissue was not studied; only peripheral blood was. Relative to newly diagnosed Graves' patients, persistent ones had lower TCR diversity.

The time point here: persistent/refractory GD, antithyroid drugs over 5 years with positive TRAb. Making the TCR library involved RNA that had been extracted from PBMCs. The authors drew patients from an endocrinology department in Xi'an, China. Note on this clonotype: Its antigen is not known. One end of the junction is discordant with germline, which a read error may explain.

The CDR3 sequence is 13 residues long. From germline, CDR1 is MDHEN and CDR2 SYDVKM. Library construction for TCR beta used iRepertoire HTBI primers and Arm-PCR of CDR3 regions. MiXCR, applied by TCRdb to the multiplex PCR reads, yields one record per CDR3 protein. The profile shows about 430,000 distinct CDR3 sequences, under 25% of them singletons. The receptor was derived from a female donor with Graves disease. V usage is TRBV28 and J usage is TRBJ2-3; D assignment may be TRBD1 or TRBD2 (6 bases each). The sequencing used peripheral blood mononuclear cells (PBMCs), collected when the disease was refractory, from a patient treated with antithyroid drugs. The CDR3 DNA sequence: TGTGCCAGCAAACAGGGAGGCACAGGTACGCAGTATTTT. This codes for CASKQGGTGTQYF.